This T cell receptor (beta chain) was observed in a study of blood T cell repertoires in COVID-19. Study-wide background: Samples of COVID-19 (acute and convalescent) were obtained from the United States, Italy and Spain. The analysed material was cDNA or gDNA that came from T cells, B-cell-depleted T cells, or PBMCs.

As handled by the study authors: By means of reference gene primer amplification, nucleated cell counts were estimated. Profiling relied on immunoSEQ multiplex PCR, and the TCRdb table lists in-frame clones only, not all of them. The V and J calls and clone size come from that table; D and trimming were worked out from the DNA. The repertoire holds 200,000 to 250,000 clones, 86% seen once, with over 2% in the top ten. The CDR3 is 16 amino acids. Germline V gene sequence: CDR1 KGHDR, CDR2 SFDVKD. The V gene end was trimmed by 3 bases and the J gene end by 4 bases; junction bases not matched to a gene: 10.

This receptor was identified in a woman aged 45 to 65 with acute or convalescent COVID-19. Sequences were obtained from peripheral blood. This chain links TRBV24-1 with TRBJ2-7, with 8 positions matching TRBD1. CDR3 amino acids: CATSDGAGGVRYEQYF. CDR3 DNA sequence: TGTGCCACCAGTGATGGGGCAGGGGGCGTTCGGTACGAGCAGTACTTC.